The source of this T cell receptor beta chain is a study of radiation and T cells in renal cell carcinoma. The J segment lost 5 bases and the V segment lost 1 base, leaving 18 bases of the junction unmatched. CDR1 is SGHDN and CDR2 is FVKESK in the germline V gene. CDR3 length: 19 amino acids. Generated by immunoSEQ multiplex PCR, the TCRdb table keeps only in-frame clones and is missing some. Of over 120,000 clones listed, approximately 86% were seen once; the top ten hold 17%. Noted time point: blood 4 weeks post-SBRT, at nephrectomy. Treatment in this sample: 15 Gy SBRT to primary tumor, nephrectomy 4 weeks later. Nephrectomy followed 15 Gy stereotactic body radiation by 4 weeks. Radiation-treated patients gave blood at baseline, week 2 and week 4. The patient's renal cell carcinoma had clear cell pathology.

V is TRBV14 and J is TRBJ2-3; 7 positions agree with TRBD1. The source material was blood, sampled from a patient whose treatment included radiotherapy and nephrectomy. This TCR was recovered from a woman aged 45 to 65 with renal cell carcinoma. CDR3 amino acids: CASSQAHLGVGTARDTQYF. As DNA, the CDR3 is TGTGCCAGCAGCCAAGCCCACCTAGGGGTCGGGACAGCGAGAGATACGCAGTATTTT.